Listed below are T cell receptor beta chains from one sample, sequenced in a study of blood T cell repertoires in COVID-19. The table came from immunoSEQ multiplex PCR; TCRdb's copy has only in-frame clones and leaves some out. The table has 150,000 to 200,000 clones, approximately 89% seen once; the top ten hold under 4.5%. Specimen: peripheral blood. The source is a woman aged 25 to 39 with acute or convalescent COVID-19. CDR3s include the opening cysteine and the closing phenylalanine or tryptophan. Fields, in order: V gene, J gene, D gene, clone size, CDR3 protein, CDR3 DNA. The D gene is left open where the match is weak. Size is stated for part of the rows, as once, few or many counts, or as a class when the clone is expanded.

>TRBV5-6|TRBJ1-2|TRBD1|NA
CASTRDRGDGYTF
TGTGCCAGCACCCGAGACAGGGGCGATGGCTACACCTTC
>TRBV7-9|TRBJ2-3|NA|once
CASSRRAGDTQYF
TGTGCCAGCAGCCGGAGGGCCGGTGATACGCAGTATTTT
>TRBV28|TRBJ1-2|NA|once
CASGLDRRKGYTF
TGTGCCAGCGGATTAGACAGGCGGAAAGGCTACACCTTC
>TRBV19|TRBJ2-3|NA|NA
CASKEGTDTQYF
TGTGCCAGTAAAGAGGGCACAGATACGCAGTATTTT
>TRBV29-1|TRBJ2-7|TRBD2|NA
CSVVGLAGNNYEQYF
TGCAGCGTAGTGGGACTAGCGGGAAACAACTACGAGCAGTACTTC
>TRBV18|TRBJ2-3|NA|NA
CASSPGLPSNGGQYF
TGTGCCAGCTCACCGGGACTGCCGAGCAATGGGGGGCAGTATTTT
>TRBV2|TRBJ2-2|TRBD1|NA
CASSRTGVKTGELFF
TGTGCCAGCAGTCGTACAGGGGTCAAAACCGGGGAGCTGTTTTTT
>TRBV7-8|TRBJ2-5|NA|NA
CASSFHSETQYF
TGTGCCAGCAGCTTCCATTCAGAGACCCAGTACTTC
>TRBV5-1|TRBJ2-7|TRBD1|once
CASSRDRVAYEQYF
TGCGCCAGCAGCAGGGACAGGGTGGCCTACGAGCAGTACTTC
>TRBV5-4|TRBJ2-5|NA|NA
CASSFGGEETQYF
TGTGCCAGCAGCTTTGGCGGAGAAGAGACCCAGTACTTC
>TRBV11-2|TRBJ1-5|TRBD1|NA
CASSFTGGQPQHF
TGTGCCAGCAGCTTTACAGGGGGTCAGCCCCAGCATTTT
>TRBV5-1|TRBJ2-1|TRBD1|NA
CASSTPRQGYNEQFF
TGCGCCAGCAGCACTCCCCGACAGGGCTATAATGAGCAGTTCTTC
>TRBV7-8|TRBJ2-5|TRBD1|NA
CASSFNRGQETQYF
TGTGCCAGCAGCTTCAACAGGGGGCAGGAGACCCAGTACTTC
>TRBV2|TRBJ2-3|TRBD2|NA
CASRYPGLADTQYF
TGTGCCAGCCGATATCCGGGACTAGCGGATACGCAGTATTTT
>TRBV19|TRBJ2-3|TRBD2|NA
CASSIPRRSGRADTQYF
TGTGCCAGTAGTATCCCTAGACGGAGCGGGAGAGCAGATACGCAGTATTTT
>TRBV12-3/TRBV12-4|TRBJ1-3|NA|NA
CASRKSSGNTIYF
TGTGCCAGCAGGAAGAGCTCTGGAAACACCATATATTTT
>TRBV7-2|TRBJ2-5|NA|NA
CASSRLLQETQYF
TGTGCCAGCAGCAGACTGCTCCAAGAGACCCAGTACTTC
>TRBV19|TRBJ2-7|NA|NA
CASSIRQAYEQYF
TGTGCCAGTAGTATCCGACAGGCCTACGAGCAGTACTTC
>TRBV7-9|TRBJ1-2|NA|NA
CASTSEGAYGYTF
TGTGCCAGCACCTCGGAGGGAGCCTATGGCTACACCTTC
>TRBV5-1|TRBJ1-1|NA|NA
CASSLQGHSDTEAFF
TGCGCCAGCAGCTTGCAGGGACATAGTGACACTGAAGCTTTCTTT
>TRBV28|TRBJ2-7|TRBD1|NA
CASRRQGILYEQYF
TGTGCCAGCAGGCGACAGGGAATCCTCTACGAGCAGTACTTC
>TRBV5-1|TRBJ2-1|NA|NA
CASSGQTEGEQFF
TGCGCCAGCAGCGGTCAAACGGAGGGTGAGCAGTTCTTC
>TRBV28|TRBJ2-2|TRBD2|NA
CASSPAGGSPNTGELFF
TGTGCCAGCAGTCCAGCGGGAGGGAGTCCGAACACCGGGGAGCTGTTTTTT
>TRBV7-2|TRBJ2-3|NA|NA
CASSLGGGSSTDTQYF
TGTGCCAGCAGCTTAGGAGGTGGTTCTAGCACAGATACGCAGTATTTT
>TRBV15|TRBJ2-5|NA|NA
CATAYDIETQYF
TGTGCCACCGCCTACGATATAGAGACCCAGTACTTC
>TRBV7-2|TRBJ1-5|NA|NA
CASSLEQPRPQHF
TGTGCCAGCAGCTTAGAACAGCCTCGGCCCCAGCATTTT
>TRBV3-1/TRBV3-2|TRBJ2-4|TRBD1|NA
CASSQPGQGVVIQYF
TGTGCCAGCAGCCAACCAGGACAGGGGGTGGTCATTCAGTACTTC
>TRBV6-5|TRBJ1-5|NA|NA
CASSLVPNQPQHF
TGTGCCAGCAGTTTAGTCCCCAATCAGCCCCAGCATTTT
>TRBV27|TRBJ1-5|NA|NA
CASSLSGEESNQPQHF
TGTGCCAGCAGTTTATCTGGGGAGGAAAGCAATCAGCCCCAGCATTTT
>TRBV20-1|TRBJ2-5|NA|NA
CRGGAGTQYF
TGCAGGGGGGGGGCGGGGACCCAGTACTTC
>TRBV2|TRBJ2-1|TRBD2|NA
CASSEWGTSGYNEQFF
TGTGCCAGCAGTGAGTGGGGGACTAGCGGATACAATGAGCAGTTCTTC
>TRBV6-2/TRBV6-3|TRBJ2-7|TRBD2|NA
CASSYSGLAGVVKYF
TGTGCCAGCAGTTACTCTGGTCTAGCGGGAGTCGTGAAGTACTTC
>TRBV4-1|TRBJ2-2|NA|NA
CASSHSDGELFF
TGCGCCAGCAGCCACAGTGACGGGGAGCTGTTTTTT